The entry that follows covers one T cell receptor (beta chain) sequence. V was clipped by 6 bases and J by 7 bases, with 19 bases between them. Per the germline V gene, CDR1 is SNHLY and CDR2 is FYNNEI. This CDR3 contains 15 residues. This sample was included in a study of blood T cell repertoires in COVID-19. Clones were sequenced by immunoSEQ multiplex PCR, and TCRdb holds only the in-frame ones, with some missing. Among fewer than 200,000 clones, approximately 87% were seen once, and the ten largest hold 2% to 3%. This TCR was sampled from a man in his forties with active or convalescent COVID-19. Sample: peripheral blood. This sequence joins TRBV2 and TRBJ2-1, with D perhaps matching TRBD1 (6 bases). CDR3 region: CASSPARGFTNEQFF. The CDR3, as DNA: TGTGCCAGCAGCCCCGCCAGGGGATTCACAAATGAGCAGTTCTTC.